These 4 T cell receptor beta chains share one sample of origin, sequenced in a study of cytomegalovirus exposure and HLA in healthy donors. A multiplex PCR was run with 60 Vbeta primers and 13 Jbeta primers. The assay was immunoSEQ multiplex PCR, and TCRdb's table has in-frame clones only and misses some. This table holds 130,000 to 150,000 clones, roughly 80% found once. The sample taken for sequencing was PBMCs. The source of these receptors is a woman aged 25-40 years in good health and CMV-seronegative.

CDR3 in DNA: TGTGCCAGCAGTCCGGGACTATACAATGAGCAGTTCTTC. It specifies CASSPGLYNEQFF. V and J are TRBV5-6 and TRBJ2-1, with TRBD2 matching over 7 bases. CDR1 and CDR2 (germline): SGHDT, YYEEEE. J lost 4 bases, V lost 5 bases, and 3 bases had no gene match. The CDR3 totals 13 residues.

This chain connects TRBV7-2 to TRBJ1-6; D is unresolved. V shed 5 bases and J shed 9 bases, with 11 bases lying between them. This CDR3 spans 13 amino acids. Germline V gene sequence: CDR1 SGHTA, CDR2 FQGNSA. The CDR3 loop is CASSRIVSSPLHF. The CDR3 DNA sequence: TGTGCCAGCAGCCGAATCGTTAGTTCACCCCTCCACTTT.

V gene TRBV5-5 combines with J gene TRBJ1-4, with D tentatively TRBD1 (6 bases). Trimming cost V 0 bases and J 4 bases, with 16 bases left between them. This CDR3 has 17 residues. From germline, CDR1 is SGHKS and CDR2 YYEKEE (reference sequence). This chain's CDR3 is CASSLDWARGNNEKLFF. Here the CDR3 DNA reads TGTGCCAGCAGCTTGGATTGGGCCAGGGGTAATAATGAAAAACTGTTTTTT.

This clone was found a few times. V usage is TRBV6-7 and J usage is TRBJ1-1; TRBD1 aligns across 8 bases. TRBV6-7 is sorted into the ORF group, with uncertain function. The ends lost 7 bases at V and 4 bases at J; junction bases unmatched: 11. The CDR3 is 15 amino acids. This chain's CDR3 is CASIPSLTGGTEAFF. CDR3 DNA: TGTGCCAGCATTCCTAGCCTCACAGGGGGCACTGAAGCTTTCTTT.